The present entry profiles one TCR beta chain with its context. No cognate antigen has been identified for it. Within one base of it there is no much larger clone, and no base qualities were kept. From cysteine to phenylalanine, the CDR3 is 15 amino acids long. Only the CDR3 DNA is retained, 45 bases long and in frame from the first base. Germline trimming: 2 bases from V, 6 bases from J; junction bases outside gene matches: 5. CDR1 is given as KGHSH and CDR2 as LQKENI, both from the germline V gene. This record comes from a study of cytomegalovirus exposure and HLA in healthy donors (dated by TCRdb to the late 2010s). About the investigation overall: According to an earlier analysis of a few hundred of the donors, about 180 million T cells yielded over 90 million unique TCR beta sequences and about 300 Gb of sequence data. An early release covering 550 to 700 HLA-typed donors comprised about 300 gigabases of sequencing data and about 90 million unique TCR sequences. Among the approximately 400 genotyped donors, approximately 77% belonged to the genetic ancestry cluster associated with self-reported Caucasian donors. The study was designed to test whether signatures of past pathogen exposure could be identified by cataloging public T cell receptors. The T cell repertoires of 666 subjects were profiled by immunosequencing and related to cytomegalovirus serostatus. A separate validation cohort of roughly 130 different subjects was used in addition to the approximately 640-subject first cohort. The study combined high-throughput TCR immunosequencing, statistical association of individual TCRs with disease status, and machine learning to predict cytomegalovirus infection status. A later analysis re-examined previously published TCR beta repertoires from hundreds of donors and added high-resolution HLA genotyping to investigate patterns of TCR occurrence. Rather than using new phenotypic data, the later analysis identified candidate immune exposures from TCR beta sequences and from how often those sequences occurred across donors. An earlier analysis of roughly 600 of the donors used high-throughput TCR beta sequencing to judge whether each TCR beta V gene segment behaved as functional or pseudogenic. Alongside the repertoire data, information on donor age, sex, ethnicity and CMV serostatus was compiled. Genome-wide SNP genotypes for about 55% of the roughly 670 donors were used in a later genetic analysis, which treated that subset as a discovery cohort. All discovery cohort repertoires had been generated on a single sequencing platform. HLA typing covered class I and class II loci at four-digit resolution. Typing coverage varied by locus: roughly 629-640 donors for A, B, C, DRB1 and DQB1; about 520 for DQA1; 600 to 610 for DPA1; approximately 450 for DPB1. Several DR-DQ haplotypes were treated as single units for association and clustering because of strong linkage in the cohort. Among about 400 genotyped donors of the cohort, an average of around 220,000 unique TCR beta nucleotide sequences was sequenced per donor, of which roughly 17% were non-productive. Results and caveats for the whole study, not just this receptor: Immune exposure information for the cohort was limited to CMV serostatus. In a later analysis, HLA-associated TCR beta chains were found to be more clonally expanded and to have lower generation probabilities than equally common non-associated chains. Compared with the roughly 700-donor mean, donors in an Asian-associated ancestry cluster had fewer N-insertions in productive TCRs, according to a later genetic analysis. A further reported finding was that TCR beta sequences accurately predicted the HLA-A and HLA-B alleles for most subjects in the first cohort. Correlated functional status among segregating V segments might be attributable to linkage disequilibrium, but an unknown experimental factor could not be ruled out. The study gave a list of 150 to 200 TCR beta chains associated with cytomegalovirus. When HLA alleles, especially DR and DQ, strongly co-occurred, TCR associations were difficult to assign to individual alleles. Because the 87-base-pair reads could not distinguish some IMGT-functional V segments, including TRBV6-2 and TRBV6-3, those segments were excluded. Across donors, most TCR sequences were observed very rarely, whereas some public TCRs were present in many individuals. Because counts were too low, around 17 rarely observed V segments, including chromosome 9 orphons, were left out of the earlier analysis of approximately 500 of the donors. The sequencing pipeline was judged likely to have produced a cluster of highly shared sequence variants as a technical artifact. Sequencing depth was assumed to be roughly uniform across donors in the presence/absence analyses, though that assumption may not hold. In a later genetic analysis, a missense DCLRE1C variant was associated with V-gene and J-gene trimming of TCR beta chains, and the association was replicated in an independent cohort. The classifier was reported to diagnose cytomegalovirus status with high specificity and sensitivity in both the original and validation cohorts. In this cohort, only TCR beta chains were sequenced, and detectable features were limited by the absence of alpha or paired-chain data. Specific HLA alleles were associated with 16,951 TCR beta sequences at a false discovery rate of 0.05 in a later analysis. According to a later analysis, TCR association rates differed among HLA loci, with DRB1 alleles showing the most associated TCRs and HLA-C alleles showing the fewest. An earlier analysis of roughly 570 of the donors showed that most TCR beta V segments appeared in productive rearrangements either about 90% or about 30% of the time, which broadly matched IMGT annotations. In vitro tests confirmed that a few of the cytomegalovirus-associated TCR beta chains recognize cytomegalovirus antigens. Most CMV-associated TCR beta chains appeared to be HLA-restricted in a later analysis, and the HLA associations seemed to be driven largely by CMV exposure. The authors suggested that the approach could potentially be generalized to other disease states and immunological phenotypes. In a later analysis, several top co-occurrence clusters were reported to appear linked to parvovirus B19, influenza, CMV and Epstein-Barr virus. Because some donors lacked HLA typing at each locus, the association tests relied only on the typed subset.

In total, roughly 670 healthy bone marrow donors made up the cohort. All cohort members were sampled while nominally healthy, although unrecorded immune exposures were likely present. The donor was CMV seropositive and was included in the group of approximately 310 seropositive cohort members. Each donor provided a peripheral blood sample, and peripheral blood mononuclear cells were used for TCR beta sequencing. The Qiagen DNeasy Blood Extraction Kit was used to extract genomic DNA from the blood cell samples. Library creation used the immunoSEQ multiplex PCR assay. For the multiplex PCR, a mixture combining 60 forward primers for TCR Vbeta segments and 13 reverse primers for TCR Jbeta segments was used. A multiplex PCR assay on genomic DNA amplified the CDR3 region of rearranged TCR beta genes. On the Illumina HiSeq System, the amplified TCR beta libraries were sequenced as 87-base-pair reads. In the paper's pipeline: A later analysis tallied 75 million to 95 million unique TCR beta chains across the roughly 610 repertoires, and about 10 million of those chains were shared by two or more donors. Raw reads were error-corrected and collapsed into unique sequences with a nearest-neighbor algorithm that merged closely related sequences to remove PCR and sequencing errors. To assign V, D and J gene segments, CDR3 sequences were aligned to IMGT reference sequences. For a sequence to be retained, a match of at least six nucleotides to both a V gene segment and a J gene segment was required. A rearrangement was called productive if the CDR3 had no stop codons and remained in frame with V and J, and every other rearrangement was called non-productive. CDR3 was defined by IMGT convention, running from the second conserved V-encoded cysteine to the conserved J-encoded phenylalanine. The earlier analysis of 587 of the donors excluded sequences that lacked an unambiguous match to a single V gene segment. In an earlier analysis of approximately 590 of the donors, a V segment was called functional when productive rearrangements were above 56.7%, and segregating when the standard deviation between donors exceeded 5%. A statistical classification framework was developed to diagnose cytomegalovirus status using the catalog of TCR beta chain sequences. V and J gene assignment, in a later analysis, came from comparing TCR nucleotide sequences with IMGT/GENE-DB human TR gene sequences. A later analysis assigned CDR3 sequences and most-parsimonious VDJ recombination scenarios with the TCRdist pipeline. In a later analysis, each TCR beta chain was defined by its CDR3 amino acid sequence together with its V-gene family, and reads lacking a unique V-gene family were excluded. To address suspected cross-contamination and a sequencing artifact, a later analysis removed approximately 600 highly shared, low-generation-probability nucleotide sequences. For each public chain, a later analysis derived a clonal expansion index from normalized ranks of inferred template counts within each repertoire. In a later analysis, generation probabilities were computed using a VDJ recombination model fitted to out-of-frame rearrangements, and the results were checked against IGoR. In a later analysis, hypergeometric tests were used to score TCR-TCR, TCR-HLA and TCR-CMV co-occurrence, with a repertoire-size bias correction applied to TCR pairs. In a later analysis, false discovery rates were estimated by permuting HLA or CMV assignments 20 times. A later analysis grouped co-occurring TCRs with DBSCAN, adding TCRdist sequence similarity when clustering within HLA-allele-positive subsets. For co-occurrence clustering, repertoires with fewer than 30,000 or more than 120,000 public chains were excluded, along with roughly 5 repertoires with anomalous nucleotide sharing. TCRdb's version of the immuneACCESS table is confined to in-frame rearrangements and falls short of the full clone set. An unresolved V gene accounts for under half of the shortfall where checked; the remainder is of unknown origin. V and J calls and clone size are those listed in that table; D and trimming were worked out from the DNA. Counted in this sample were under 200,000 clones; about 80% of them appeared once. The ten largest clones add up to approximately 1.6% of the sample.

Sequencing was carried out using PBMCs. The sequence links TRBV18 to TRBJ2-7; TRBD1 lines up with 12 middle nucleotides. The source is a girl aged 10 to 17 in good health and CMV-seropositive. The CDR3 is CASSPGTGGAGEQYF. The nucleotide sequence reads as follows: TGTGCCAGCTCACCAGGGACAGGGGGCGCGGGCGAGCAGTACTTC.